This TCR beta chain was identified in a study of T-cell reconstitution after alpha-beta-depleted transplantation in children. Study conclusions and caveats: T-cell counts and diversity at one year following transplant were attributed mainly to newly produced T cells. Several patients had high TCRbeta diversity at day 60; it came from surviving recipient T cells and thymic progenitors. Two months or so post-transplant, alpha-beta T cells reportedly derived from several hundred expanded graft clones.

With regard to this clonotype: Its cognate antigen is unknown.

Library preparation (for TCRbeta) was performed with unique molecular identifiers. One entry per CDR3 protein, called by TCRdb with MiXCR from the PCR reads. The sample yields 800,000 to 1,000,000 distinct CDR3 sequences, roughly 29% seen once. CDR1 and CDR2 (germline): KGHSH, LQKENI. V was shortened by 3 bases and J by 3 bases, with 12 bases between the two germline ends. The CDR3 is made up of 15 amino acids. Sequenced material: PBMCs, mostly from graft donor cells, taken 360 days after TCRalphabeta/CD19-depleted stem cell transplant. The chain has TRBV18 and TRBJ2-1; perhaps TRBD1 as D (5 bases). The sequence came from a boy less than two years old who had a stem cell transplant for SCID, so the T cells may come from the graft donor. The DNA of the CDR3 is TGTGCCAGCTCACCGAGGACACTTGACTACAATGAGCAGTTCTTC. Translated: CASSPRTLDYNEQFF.